What follows are 16 T cell receptor beta chains derived from one specimen sequenced in a study of T cells in localized non-small cell lung cancer. Method: immunoSEQ multiplex PCR; TCRdb's copy keeps in-frame clones and lacks some. The table includes some 52,000 clones, approximately 90% detected once. The source was peripheral blood, collected before any cancer treatment. The receptors here all came from a male donor aged 60 or over with stage III squamous cell lung carcinoma.

The chain couples TRBV19 to TRBJ2-2; 8 nucleotides agree with TRBD1. Germline assignment: CDR1 LNHDA and CDR2 SQIVND (reference sequence). This CDR3 contains 15 residues. Unmatched junction bases numbered 6, after V lost 4 bases and J lost 5 bases. In DNA, the CDR3 is TGTGCCAGTAGTACCTTAGGACAGGGAACCGGGGAGCTGTTTTTT. Amino acids: CASSTLGQGTGELFF.

Here the CDR3 DNA reads TGTGCCAGCAGGCCTGCCGGGGGGCGCACAGATACGCAGTATTTT. It codes for CASRPAGGRTDTQYF. This rearrangement joins TRBV7-9 to TRBJ2-3; a weak D match, TRBD2 (7 bases). Between the trimmed V and J ends, which lost 6 bases and 1 base, there was a span of 14 bases. The germline gives CDR1 SEHNR, CDR2 FQNEAQ (reference sequence). The CDR3 totals 15 residues.

To note about this clone: The DNA is left out, because the CDR3 cannot be placed on it with certainty; the CDR3 is given as TCRdb lists it. The chain is built from TRBV7-5 and TRBJ1-2; the D call TRBD1 from the table was never checked on the DNA. TRBV7-5 is listed as a pseudogene. The CDR3 is 17 amino acids in total, end residues counted. The CDR3 is CVRSYWGQGARRRGYTF.

This chain joins TRBV12-5 and TRBJ2-1; 10 nucleotides align to TRBD2. Germline-derived CDR1 and CDR2 are LGHNT and FRNRAP. Trimming took 0 bases from V and 12 from J; bases not matched to a gene: 11. CDR3 length: 16 amino acids. Here the CDR3 reads CASGLVGSSGGTRQFF. In DNA, the CDR3 is TGTGCTAGTGGTTTGGTGGGGTCTAGCGGGGGAACCCGGCAGTTCTTC. Drawing the rest from reference TRBV12-5 and TRBJ2-1, the complete variable domain is DARVTQTPRHKVTEMGQEVTMRCQPILGHNTVFWYRQTMMQGLELLAYFRNRAPLDDSGMPKDRFSAEMPDATLATLKIQPSEPRDSAVYFCASGLVGSSGGTRQFFGPGTRLTVL.

This clone was counted a few times. V and J are TRBV28 and TRBJ1-2, with D unresolved. The CDR3 is 13 residues long. The germline V gene has CDR1 MDHEN and CDR2 SYDVKM. The CDR3 reads CATFRHVNYGYTF. In nucleotides, the CDR3 is TGTGCTACCTTCCGGCACGTTAACTATGGCTACACCTTC.

V is TRBV5-1 and J is TRBJ2-5; D is uncertain. CDR3 length equals 11 residues. CDR1 SGHRS and CDR2 YFSETQ come from the germline V gene. V was clipped by 1 base and J by 5 bases, with 3 bases between them. CDR3 sequence (DNA): TGCGCCAGCAGCTTGAGGGAGACCCAGTACTTC. This codes for CASSLRETQYF.

The genes are TRBV7-3 and TRBJ1-1; tentative D call: TRBD1 (6 bases). V was shortened by 6 bases and J by 4 bases, with 15 bases between the two germline ends. Germline CDR1 is SGHTA and CDR2 is FQGTGA. CDR3 length: 14 residues. CDR3 DNA sequence: TGTGCCAGCAGGTCCACGGGAGGGGGCACTGAAGCTTTCTTT. Translated: CASRSTGGGTEAFF.

This chain links TRBV4-2 with TRBJ2-7, with TRBD2 matching 8 bases. J was trimmed by 6 bases and V by 0 bases; bases with no gene match: 4. This CDR3 is 14 amino acids long. Looked up from germline, CDR1 is LGHNA and CDR2 is YNFKEQ. This CDR3 reads CASSQDRGGGEQYF. The DNA of the CDR3 is TGTGCCAGCAGCCAAGATCGGGGGGGCGGCGAGCAGTACTTC.

The V and J genes are TRBV29-1 and TRBJ2-7; D unclear. Per the germline V gene, CDR1 is SQVTM and CDR2 is ANQGSEA. Trimming left V 1 base short and J 11 bases short, with 9 bases between. This CDR3 is 10 amino acids long. As DNA, the CDR3 is TGCAGCGTTGAAGCGGTTAGTAAGTACTTC. Its translation is CSVEAVSKYF.

The genes are TRBV28 and TRBJ1-2, with D perhaps matching TRBD1 (5 bases). CDR3 length equals 13 residues. The germline gives CDR1 MDHEN, CDR2 SYDVKM. Trimming cost V 9 bases and J 8 bases, with 19 bases left between them. CDR3 sequence: CASYSGLSGGYTF. The CDR3 DNA reads as TGTGCCAGTTATTCGGGGCTCTCGGGGGGCTACACCTTC.

This clone was counted a few times. This chain links TRBV27 with TRBJ2-1; TRBD2 might be the D (6 bases). The CDR3 sequence is 11 residues long. The germline CDR1 and CDR2 sequences are MNHEY and SMNVEV (reference sequence). Trimming cost V 7 bases and J 6 bases, with 7 bases left between them. Here the CDR3 reads CASKGGNEQFF. The CDR3, as DNA: TGTGCCAGCAAGGGAGGCAATGAGCAGTTCTTC.

CDR3 coding DNA: TGTGCCAGTAGTATAGAAGGCACTGAAGCTTTCTTT. This sequence encodes CASSIEGTEAFF. The chain joins TRBV19 to TRBJ1-1; no reliable D call. The CDR3 runs 12 residues. Germline V gives CDR1 LNHDA, CDR2 SQIVND (reference sequence). Trimming pared 0 bases from V and 4 bases from J, leaving 3 bases between.

The chain is built from TRBV27 and TRBJ2-1; 13 bases align to TRBD2. Germline trimming cut 6 bases from V and 7 bases from J; bases unmatched to any gene: 3. Germline-derived CDR1 and CDR2 are MNHEY and SMNVEV (reference sequence). This CDR3 spans 14 amino acids. This chain's CDR3 is CASRGLAGVNEQFF. DNA of the CDR3: TGTGCCAGCAGAGGACTAGCGGGAGTTAATGAGCAGTTCTTC.

CDR3 sequence: CASSPGKGRDTEAFF. The DNA for the CDR3 is TGTGCCAGCAGCCCGGGGAAAGGGAGGGACACTGAAGCTTTCTTT. The genes are TRBV7-9 and TRBJ1-1; D not certain. Trimming took off 5 bases at V and 3 bases at J, with 16 bases between the two ends. The CDR3 spans 15 residues. In germline, CDR1 is SEHNR, CDR2 FQNEAQ (reference sequence).

V usage is TRBV13 and J usage is TRBJ1-1; 8 bases match TRBD1. This CDR3 spans 14 amino acids. After removal of 1 base from V and 8 bases from J, the junction contained 6 bases not matched to a gene. Germline CDR1 and CDR2: PRHDT and FYEKMQ (reference sequence). CDR3 sequence reads: CASSLETGAEEAFF. Here the CDR3 DNA reads TGTGCCAGCAGCTTAGAGACAGGGGCTGAGGAAGCTTTCTTT.

J is TRBJ2-1 and V is TRBV7-9; TRBD2 matches 9 bases. Germline CDR1 reads SEHNR; CDR2 reads FQNEAQ (reference sequence). J lost 7 bases, V lost 5 bases, and 9 bases had no gene match. The CDR3 loop spans 15 amino acids. The CDR3: CASSTPGTSSNEQFF. In nucleotides, the CDR3 is TGTGCCAGCAGCACGCCCGGGACTAGCTCGAATGAGCAGTTCTTC.